A selection of T cell receptor beta chains follows, all from one sample in a study of Graves' ophthalmopathy and Graves' hyperthyroidism. MiXCR, run by TCRdb on the multiplex PCR reads, gives a single entry per CDR3 protein. The table lists 600,000 to 650,000 distinct CDR3 sequences, 20% to 25% of them singletons, with roughly 7.4% in the top ten. The sequenced material came from peripheral blood. Receptor source: a woman under 30 with stable Graves' hyperthyroidism. Some clones in this sample may be carry-over from other donors' samples. CDR3s include the opening cysteine and the closing phenylalanine or tryptophan.

j_call v_call cdr3_length cdr3_aa
TRBJ2-7 TRBV30 15 CAWSVVVGREARQYF
TRBJ2-2 TRBV27 14 CASSYKSGDGELFF
TRBJ2-3 TRBV27 15 CASSLLAGNTDTQYF
TRBJ2-7 TRBV12-3/TRBV12-4 14 CASTHWNSSYEQYF
TRBJ1-1 TRBV6-1 14 CASRRDRSNTEAFF
TRBJ1-1 TRBV25-1 14 CASSPKGLGTEAFF
TRBJ1-1 TRBV7-8 15 CASSLARVRSTEAFF
TRBJ2-5 TRBV5-1 14 CASTAGTVGETQYF
TRBJ1-2 TRBV7-9 15 CASSPRVFPFYGYTF
TRBJ1-2 TRBV11-2 12 CASSHSGVGYTF
TRBJ2-5 TRBV19 14 CASSISILSETQYF
TRBJ1-1 TRBV27 17 CASSFQGPGPLNTEAFF
TRBJ2-5 TRBV2 13 CASGRGLQETQYF
TRBJ2-7 TRBV19 13 CASSSGWGYEQYF
TRBJ1-1 TRBV9 13 CASSVGTNTEAFF
TRBJ2-5 TRBV6-1 15 CASTRGLAGGETQYF
TRBJ1-1 TRBV5-1 16 CASSHRGQGSGTEAFF
TRBJ1-1 TRBV15 15 CATRGAGLTIAEAFF
TRBJ1-5 TRBV29-1 13 CSVGAGENQPQHF
TRBJ2-7 TRBV7-2 14 CAVSRDYRSYEQYF
TRBJ2-7 TRBV4-1 20 CASSQEDLIFISGDSYEQYF
TRBJ1-2 TRBV28 16 CASSGRFNTPIYGYTF
TRBJ1-1 TRBV20-1 12 CSARMGLGEAFF
TRBJ2-7 TRBV7-2 12 CASSSVGYEQYF
TRBJ1-2 TRBV7-2 14 CASSAPSGTYGYTF
TRBJ2-2 TRBV7-2 15 CASSFLVGGTGELFF
TRBJ2-7 TRBV11-2 14 CASSLVSGGEKQYF
TRBJ1-1 TRBV5-1 13 CASSTSGDTEAFF
TRBJ1-2 TRBV6-5 15 CASSYSQGTNYGYTF
TRBJ2-2 TRBV20-1 14 CSAAIILNTGELFF
TRBJ2-7 TRBV12-3/TRBV12-4 15 CASSLILAGDNEQYF
TRBJ2-6 TRBV12-3/TRBV12-4 16 CASSFWGTSGANVLTF
TRBJ1-1 TRBV20-1 14 CSAPKTGGETEAFF
TRBJ2-7 TRBV5-6 16 CASTFGGKGGIYEQYF
TRBJ2-2 TRBV27 18 CASSPGTGGVSNTGELFF
TRBJ1-6 TRBV30 14 CAWSATGGHSPLHF
TRBJ2-7 TRBV2 15 CASIAGRVRTYEQYF
TRBJ2-7 TRBV28 13 CATLSGVSYEQYF
TRBJ1-5 TRBV28 15 CASSRDSYSNQPQHF
TRBJ1-1 TRBV12-3/TRBV12-4 14 CASSTRQGPTEAFF
TRBJ1-1 TRBV19 14 CASSLLGRNAEAFF
TRBJ1-1 TRBV3-1 14 CASSGGTPNTEAFF
TRBJ1-2 TRBV20-1 12 CSARDPNYGYTF
TRBJ2-4 TRBV19 16 CASSYPGQLAKNIQYF
TRBJ2-1 TRBV15 14 CATSRDARDNEQFF
TRBJ2-7 TRBV20-1 12 CSVPGDHYEQYF